The rows below give T cell receptor beta chains drawn from one sample of a study of blood T cell repertoires in COVID-19. Clones were read by immunoSEQ multiplex PCR, and TCRdb kept only the in-frame ones, dropping some. The sample lists over 50,000 clones, roughly 86% occurring once. Sequencing was done on a sample of peripheral blood. Receptor source: a man aged 65 to 79 with active COVID-19. CDR3s include the opening cysteine and the closing phenylalanine or tryptophan. The order of the fields is clone size, D gene, J gene, V gene, CDR3 protein, CDR3 DNA. A D gene is named only where the DNA matches it firmly. A row's size may be missing; if present it is once, few, many or a size class.

abundance: NA
d_gene: NA
j_gene: TRBJ1-6
v_gene: TRBV6-2/TRBV6-3
CDR3aa: CASSRDGGNYNSPLHF
CDR3nt: TGTGCCAGCAGCCGTGACGGAGGCAACTATAATTCACCCCTCCACTTT

abundance: NA
d_gene: TRBD1
j_gene: TRBJ1-4
v_gene: TRBV5-1
CDR3aa: CASSSQGANEKLFF
CDR3nt: TGCGCCAGCAGCTCACAGGGGGCAAATGAAAAACTGTTTTTT

abundance: NA
d_gene: NA
j_gene: TRBJ2-6
v_gene: TRBV9
CDR3aa: CASSIQGRAGANVLTF
CDR3nt: TGTGCCAGCAGCATACAGGGTAGAGCTGGGGCCAACGTCCTGACTTTC

abundance: once
d_gene: TRBD1
j_gene: TRBJ1-2
v_gene: TRBV6-1
CDR3aa: CASSEVLGQGDGYTF
CDR3nt: TGTGCCAGCAGTGAAGTCCTAGGACAGGGGGATGGCTACACCTTC

abundance: NA
d_gene: NA
j_gene: TRBJ2-3
v_gene: TRBV19
CDR3aa: CASRPNGDTQYF
CDR3nt: TGTGCCAGTAGGCCGAACGGAGATACGCAGTATTTT

abundance: NA
d_gene: TRBD2
j_gene: TRBJ2-1
v_gene: TRBV7-9
CDR3aa: CASSPPGLAGSSEQFF
CDR3nt: TGTGCCAGCAGCCCCCCAGGACTAGCGGGGTCAAGTGAGCAGTTCTTC

abundance: NA
d_gene: TRBD1
j_gene: TRBJ1-2
v_gene: TRBV5-8
CDR3aa: CASRRTGGDYGYTF
CDR3nt: TGTGCCAGCAGACGGACAGGGGGCGACTATGGCTACACCTTC

abundance: few
d_gene: TRBD2
j_gene: TRBJ2-7
v_gene: TRBV7-2
CDR3aa: CASSLTAGGYYEQYF
CDR3nt: TGTGCCAGCAGCCTGACAGCGGGGGGGTACTACGAGCAGTACTTC

abundance: NA
d_gene: NA
j_gene: TRBJ1-2
v_gene: TRBV4-3
CDR3aa: CASSQVAGNYGYTF
CDR3nt: TGCGCCAGCAGCCAAGTAGCAGGGAACTATGGCTACACCTTC

abundance: NA
d_gene: TRBD1
j_gene: TRBJ2-2
v_gene: TRBV5-4
CDR3aa: CASSLQGVDTGELFF
CDR3nt: TGTGCCAGCAGCCTACAGGGGGTGGACACCGGGGAGCTGTTTTTT

abundance: NA
d_gene: TRBD1
j_gene: TRBJ2-7
v_gene: TRBV6-5
CDR3aa: CASSPYGTGPYEQYF
CDR3nt: TGTGCCAGCAGTCCGTACGGGACAGGGCCTTACGAGCAGTACTTC

abundance: NA
d_gene: TRBD1
j_gene: TRBJ1-2
v_gene: TRBV2
CDR3aa: CASRDRGMGYTF
CDR3nt: TGTGCCAGCAGGGACAGGGGGATGGGCTACACCTTC

abundance: NA
d_gene: TRBD1
j_gene: TRBJ2-7
v_gene: TRBV7-9
CDR3aa: CASSLDRLNIKEQYF
CDR3nt: TGTGCCAGCAGCCTGGACAGGCTCAATATTAAAGAGCAGTACTTC

abundance: NA
d_gene: NA
j_gene: TRBJ2-5
v_gene: TRBV9
CDR3aa: CASSVGPSLETQYF
CDR3nt: TGTGCCAGCAGCGTAGGACCTAGTTTGGAGACCCAGTACTTC

abundance: few
d_gene: TRBD1
j_gene: TRBJ1-2
v_gene: TRBV18
CDR3aa: CASSPGQTHYGYTF
CDR3nt: TGTGCCAGCTCCCCGGGACAGACCCACTATGGCTACACCTTC

abundance: NA
d_gene: NA
j_gene: TRBJ1-5
v_gene: TRBV2
CDR3aa: CASSERTANQPQHF
CDR3nt: TGTGCCAGCAGTGAAAGGACAGCTAATCAGCCCCAGCATTTT

abundance: NA
d_gene: TRBD2
j_gene: TRBJ2-1
v_gene: TRBV19
CDR3aa: CASSLWGAGGLYNEQFF
CDR3nt: TGTGCCAGTAGTCTCTGGGGAGCGGGGGGCCTATACAATGAGCAGTTCTTC

abundance: once
d_gene: NA
j_gene: TRBJ1-4
v_gene: TRBV14
CDR3aa: CASSFRTATAEKLFF
CDR3nt: TGTGCCAGCAGCTTCCGGACAGCCACAGCTGAAAAACTGTTTTTT

abundance: NA
d_gene: NA
j_gene: TRBJ2-3
v_gene: TRBV15
CDR3aa: CATSRGAGTDTQYF
CDR3nt: TGTGCCACCAGCAGGGGGGCGGGCACAGATACGCAGTATTTT

abundance: NA
d_gene: NA
j_gene: TRBJ1-2
v_gene: TRBV7-9
CDR3aa: CASSLARGYGYTF
CDR3nt: TGTGCCAGCAGCTTAGCCAGGGGCTATGGCTACACCTTC

abundance: NA
d_gene: TRBD1
j_gene: TRBJ2-3
v_gene: TRBV7-3
CDR3aa: CASSGQGFLDTQYF
CDR3nt: TGTGCCAGCAGCGGACAGGGGTTTCTAGATACGCAGTATTTT

abundance: few
d_gene: TRBD1
j_gene: TRBJ1-2
v_gene: TRBV7-9
CDR3aa: CASSPDRVSDGYTF
CDR3nt: TGTGCCAGCAGCCCTGACAGGGTGTCTGATGGCTACACCTTC

abundance: NA
d_gene: NA
j_gene: TRBJ2-1
v_gene: TRBV5-1
CDR3aa: CASSLSATGLNNEQFF
CDR3nt: TGCGCCAGCAGCTTGAGCGCGACAGGTTTGAACAATGAGCAGTTCTTC

abundance: NA
d_gene: TRBD1
j_gene: TRBJ1-5
v_gene: TRBV19
CDR3aa: CASSGTVGQPQHF
CDR3nt: TGTGCCAGTAGTGGGACAGTTGGGCAGCCCCAGCATTTT

abundance: NA
d_gene: TRBD1
j_gene: TRBJ2-1
v_gene: TRBV15
CDR3aa: CATSTSGTGPFF
CDR3nt: TGTGCCACCAGCACCTCCGGGACAGGTCCGTTCTTC

abundance: NA
d_gene: NA
j_gene: TRBJ1-1
v_gene: TRBV18
CDR3aa: CASWARGNTEAFF
CDR3nt: TGTGCCAGCTGGGCCAGGGGTAACACTGAAGCTTTCTTT

abundance: NA
d_gene: NA
j_gene: TRBJ2-2
v_gene: TRBV18
CDR3aa: CASSPLPGNTGELFF
CDR3nt: TGTGCCAGCTCACCACTTCCGGGAAACACCGGGGAGCTGTTTTTT

abundance: NA
d_gene: NA
j_gene: TRBJ1-1
v_gene: TRBV7-8
CDR3aa: CASSSQTGSTEAFF
CDR3nt: TGTGCCAGCAGCTCCCAGACTGGGAGCACTGAAGCTTTCTTT

abundance: NA
d_gene: TRBD2
j_gene: TRBJ2-5
v_gene: TRBV5-1
CDR3aa: CASSFGTNQETQYF
CDR3nt: TGCGCCAGCAGCTTTGGGACTAACCAAGAGACCCAGTACTTC

abundance: NA
d_gene: TRBD1
j_gene: TRBJ1-5
v_gene: TRBV24-1
CDR3aa: CATSVGTGSNQPQHF
CDR3nt: TGTGCCACCAGTGTGGGGACAGGGAGCAATCAGCCCCAGCATTTT

abundance: NA
d_gene: TRBD1
j_gene: TRBJ1-1
v_gene: TRBV11-2
CDR3aa: CASSFNTGVVGAFF
CDR3nt: TGTGCCAGCAGCTTTAACACAGGGGTCGTGGGGGCTTTCTTT